This is a list of T cell receptor beta chains from one sample in a study of vaccination and CD4 T cells after COVID-19. MiXCR, run by TCRdb on the PCR reads, gives a single entry per CDR3 protein. The sample lists approximately 15,000 distinct CDR3 sequences; roughly half were seen once. Their antigen targets remain unknown. Sequences were obtained from CD4+ T cells from blood, cultured in vitro. These TCRs come from a human donor who had recovered from COVID-19. Each CDR3 is given with its conserved first and last residue. The order of the fields is clone size, J gene, V gene, D gene, CDR3 DNA, CDR3 protein. D genes are given only for firm matches. Clone size, where shown, is once, few, many, or a class for clones that have expanded.

>-|TRBJ2-7|TRBV6-2/TRBV6-3|TRBD1
TGTGCCAGCAGTGCCGGGACAGGGGGCTACGAGCAGTACTTC
CASSAGTGGYEQYF
>-|TRBJ2-1|TRBV11-2|-
TGTGCCAGCAGCGGGGGGGCCGGGACGGCTACCTACAATGAGCAGTTCTTC
CASSGGAGTATYNEQFF
>-|TRBJ1-3|TRBV7-9|-
TGTGCCAGCAGTCACCGGGACAAGGTAGATTTT
CASSHRDKVDF
>-|TRBJ2-7|TRBV21-1|-
TGTGCCAGCAGCAAAGACCTGCGGGGTTCCTACGAGCAGTACTTC
CASSKDLRGSYEQYF
>few|TRBJ1-2|TRBV10-3|TRBD1
TGTGCCATCAGCGCGGACAGGGCCTATGGCTACACCTTC
CAISADRAYGYTF
>-|TRBJ2-7|TRBV6-1|TRBD2
TGTGCCAGCTACCCTACCCGCCGCGGGGGGTACGAGCAGTACTTC
CASYPTRRGGYEQYF
>-|TRBJ1-2|TRBV5-1|-
TGCGCCAGCAGCTTACAGGGAGCTAACTATGGCTACACCTTC
CASSLQGANYGYTF
>-|TRBJ2-7|TRBV25-1|-
TGTGCCAGCAGGGGGAATTTCTACGAGCAGTACTTC
CASRGNFYEQYF
>-|TRBJ1-5|TRBV5-4|-
TGTGCCAGCAGCTTGGATGGCGGGGTTGATCAGCCCCAGCATTTT
CASSLDGGVDQPQHF
>-|TRBJ2-7|TRBV7-3|-
TGTGCCAGCAGCCCTTCCCGGGACACCTCCTACGAGCAGTACTTC
CASSPSRDTSYEQYF
>-|TRBJ1-3|TRBV6-1|-
TGTGCCAGCAGTGAGGCGACGGGAAGCTCTGGAAACACCATATATTTT
CASSEATGSSGNTIYF
>-|TRBJ2-1|TRBV28|TRBD1
TGTGCCAGCAGACCGGGACAGGCCTTTTGGGAGCAGTTCTTC
CASRPGQAFWEQFF
>-|TRBJ2-7|TRBV20-1|-
TGCAGTGCTAGCGTGGGGGGGACAAGCGGCTCCTACGAGCAGTACTTC
CSASVGGTSGSYEQYF
>-|TRBJ2-7|TRBV12-3/TRBV12-4|TRBD1
TGTGCCAGCAGTGAGGGACAGGGCTTCAACGAGCAGTACTTC
CASSEGQGFNEQYF
>-|TRBJ2-4|TRBV24-1|TRBD2
TGTGCCACCTCCCGGGGGGGTAGAGACATTCAGTACTTC
CATSRGGRDIQYF
>few|TRBJ1-5|TRBV20-1|-
TGCAGTGCAAAGCATAGCAATCAGCCCCAGCATTTT
CSAKHSNQPQHF
>few|TRBJ1-5|TRBV6-1|-
TGTGCCAGCAGTCAGGGCCATAATCAGCCCCAGCATTTT
CASSQGHNQPQHF
>-|TRBJ1-1|TRBV7-4|-
TGTGCCAGAGACCGATCGACGAACACTGAAGCTTTCTTT
CARDRSTNTEAFF
>-|TRBJ2-1|TRBV30|-
TGTGCCTGGAGTGTATTTTGGGGGGAGAATGAGCAGTTCTTC
CAWSVFWGENEQFF
>-|TRBJ2-1|TRBV2|TRBD2
TGTGCCAGCAGCTTCAGACTAGCCTATGAGCAGTTCTTC
CASSFRLAYEQFF
>once|TRBJ2-7|TRBV2|-
TGTGCCAGCAGTGCCCGACAGAGCTCCTACGAGCAGTACTTC
CASSARQSSYEQYF
>-|TRBJ1-1|TRBV19|-
TGTGCCAGTAATAGGCCCTACACTGAAGCTTTCTTT
CASNRPYTEAFF